The 13 T cell receptor beta chains given below trace back to one sample, sequenced in a study of shared clonotypes between healthy human individuals. Repertoires were generated with immunoSEQ multiplex PCR, while TCRdb's copy carries only in-frame clones and drops some. The data hold fewer than 1.6 million clones, with less than 99% observed a single time. The sequenced sample was naive CD4+ T cells sorted from blood. The subset was: CD45RA+ positively selected. These receptors were collected from a young man in good health.

The V and J genes are TRBV11-2 and TRBJ2-5, with TRBD2 as a possible D gene (6 bases). CDR1 is SGHAT, CDR2 FQNNGV, per germline. This CDR3 has 14 amino acids. V lost 1 base and J lost 7, with 13 bases in between. The CDR3 region has the DNA TGTGCCAGCAGCTTAGGATCCGCCGGGGGGACCCAGTACTTC. Encoded protein: CASSLGSAGGTQYF.

This rearrangement joins TRBV29-1 to TRBJ2-7; D may be TRBD1 (5 bases). With 4 bases removed from V and 3 bases from J, the gap between germline ends came to 13 bases. CDR1 SQVTM and CDR2 ANQGSEA come from the germline V gene. The CDR3 spans 13 residues. The CDR3 nucleotides read TGCAGCGTTGGGGGAAGGGGTCTCTACGAGCAGTACTTC. It codes for CSVGGRGLYEQYF.

The table lists this clone with a count of one. The chain recombines TRBV9 with TRBJ2-7, with D tentatively TRBD2 (6 bases). The CDR3 length is 14 residues. CDR1 and CDR2 from the germline V gene are SGDLS and YYNGEE. With 4 bases removed from V and 3 bases from J, the gap between germline ends came to 14 bases. The CDR3 region is CASSPNPTSYEQYF. CDR3 bases: TGTGCCAGCAGCCCAAACCCGACTAGCTACGAGCAGTACTTC.

This CDR3 reads CASSVRQYEQYF. CDR3 in DNA: TGTGCCAGCAGCGTGCGACAGTACGAGCAGTACTTC. This sequence joins TRBV13 and TRBJ2-7, with D possibly being TRBD1 (5 bases). The CDR3 spans 12 residues. Trimming removed 5 bases from V and 4 bases from J, with 9 bases in between. CDR1 PRHDT and CDR2 FYEKMQ come from the germline V gene (reference sequence).

This rearrangement joins TRBV5-4 to TRBJ2-7; D is tentatively TRBD1 or TRBD2 (5 bases each). Germline V lookup: CDR1 SGHNT, CDR2 YYREEE (reference sequence). V lost 4 bases, J lost 3 bases, and 17 bases lay in between. This CDR3 comprises 15 residues. CDR3 residues: CASSPATGTLYEQYF. The CDR3 DNA follows: TGTGCCAGCAGCCCAGCCACCGGGACGCTCTACGAGCAGTACTTC.

The rearrangement joins TRBV5-4 to TRBJ2-1; tentative D call: TRBD2 (6 bases). In germline, CDR1 is SGHNT, CDR2 YYREEE (reference sequence). The CDR3 sequence is 15 residues long. V was trimmed by 4 bases and J by 4 bases, leaving 15 bases between them. This chain's CDR3 is CASSLGLAEYNEQFF. The DNA of the CDR3 is TGTGCCAGCAGCCTGGGACTGGCGGAATACAATGAGCAGTTCTTC.

The chain carries TRBV25-1 and TRBJ2-1; D is undetermined. From germline, CDR1 is MGHDK and CDR2 SYGVNS. The CDR3 covers 11 residues. Between the trimmed V and J ends, which lost 5 bases and 5 bases, there was a span of 4 bases. Here the CDR3 DNA reads TGTGCCAGCAGTCCCCACAATGAGCAGTTCTTC. This encodes CASSPHNEQFF. Looking up the rest from reference TRBV25-1 and TRBJ2-1 gives the full variable domain: EADIYQTPRYLVIGTGKKITLECSQTMGHDKMYWYQQDPGMELHLIHYSYGVNSTEKGDLSSESTVSRIRTEHFPLTLESARPSHTSQYLCASSPHNEQFFGPGTRLTVL.

This CDR3 reads CASSYSSGKSYEQYF. The CDR3 DNA is TGTGCCAGCAGTTACTCGAGCGGGAAGTCTTACGAGCAGTACTTC. V usage is TRBV6-6 and J usage is TRBJ2-7; TRBD2 matches 7 bases. With 0 bases clipped from V and 4 bases from J, the junction kept 6 bases outside the gene matches. The germline gives CDR1 MNHNY, CDR2 SVGAGI (reference sequence). The CDR3 loop spans 15 amino acids.

Notes on this clone: One end of the junction varies from germline; a read error may be responsible. The V call is TRBV7-2, the J call TRBJ2-7; tentative D call: TRBD1 (6 bases). CDR1 is SGHTA and CDR2 is FQGNSA in the germline V gene. The CDR3 has 14 residues. The CDR3 loop reads CASSFLWQGSLLDF. CDR3 bases: TGTGCCAGCAGCTTCCTGTGGCAGGGGAGCCTCTTGGACTTC.

The chain couples TRBV6-6 to TRBJ2-2, with unresolved D. Deletions cut 0 bases from V and 5 bases from J, with 13 bases between. There are 16 residues in the CDR3. The germline V gene encodes CDR1 MNHNY and CDR2 SVGAGI (reference sequence). Here the CDR3 reads CASSYSTALNTGELFF. The CDR3 DNA sequence: TGTGCCAGCAGTTACTCGACCGCCCTTAATACCGGGGAGCTGTTTTTT.

V usage is TRBV10-3 and J usage is TRBJ1-5; D is uncertain. Trimming removed 0 bases at V and 6 bases at J, with 6 bases between. CDR3 size: 13 residues. Germline loops: CDR1 ENHRY, CDR2 SYGVKD. The CDR3 nucleotides are TGTGCCATCAGTGAGTCGCATGGTCAGCCCCAGCATTTT. Protein sequence: CAISESHGQPQHF.

The chain is built from TRBV6-1 and TRBJ2-1, with 8 nucleotides matching TRBD1. With 1 base clipped from V and 8 bases from J, the junction kept 7 bases outside the gene matches. This CDR3 comprises 15 residues. From germline, CDR1 is MNHNS and CDR2 SASEGT. The CDR3 nucleotides are TGTGCCAGCAGTGAAGGAGACGGACAGGGCTATGAGCAGTTCTTC. Translated, it gives CASSEGDGQGYEQFF.

J is TRBJ1-2 and V is TRBV6-4; 7 bases fit TRBD1. Unmatched junction bases numbered 8, after V lost 9 bases and J lost 4 bases. CDR3 length equals 13 residues. The germline V gene encodes CDR1 MRHNA and CDR2 SNTAGT. The CDR3, as DNA: TGTGCCAGTCAAGACAGGGAGGGCTATGGCTACACCTTC. Translating gives CASQDREGYGYTF.